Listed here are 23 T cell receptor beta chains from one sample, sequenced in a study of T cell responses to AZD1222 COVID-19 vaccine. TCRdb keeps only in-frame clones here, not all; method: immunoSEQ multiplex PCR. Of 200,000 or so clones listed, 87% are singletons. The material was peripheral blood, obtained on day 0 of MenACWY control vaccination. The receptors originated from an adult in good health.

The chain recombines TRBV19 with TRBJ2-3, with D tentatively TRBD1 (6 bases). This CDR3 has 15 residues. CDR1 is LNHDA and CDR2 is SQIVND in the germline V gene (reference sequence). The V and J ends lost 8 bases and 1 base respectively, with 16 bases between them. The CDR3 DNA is TGTGCCAGTTGGGATATGGCAGGGGGCACAGATACGCAGTATTTT. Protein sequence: CASWDMAGGTDTQYF.

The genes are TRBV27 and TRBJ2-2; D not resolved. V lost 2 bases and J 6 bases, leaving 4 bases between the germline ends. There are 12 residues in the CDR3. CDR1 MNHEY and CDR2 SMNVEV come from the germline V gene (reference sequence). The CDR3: CASSLLAGELFF. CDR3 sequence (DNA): TGTGCCAGCAGTTTACTTGCCGGGGAGCTGTTTTTT.

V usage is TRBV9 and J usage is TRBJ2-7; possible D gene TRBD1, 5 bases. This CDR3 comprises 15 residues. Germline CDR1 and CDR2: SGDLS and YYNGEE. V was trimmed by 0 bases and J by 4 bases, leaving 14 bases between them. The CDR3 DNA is TGTGCCAGCAGCGTAGAGGGGAATCCGTCATACGAGCAGTACTTC. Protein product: CASSVEGNPSYEQYF.

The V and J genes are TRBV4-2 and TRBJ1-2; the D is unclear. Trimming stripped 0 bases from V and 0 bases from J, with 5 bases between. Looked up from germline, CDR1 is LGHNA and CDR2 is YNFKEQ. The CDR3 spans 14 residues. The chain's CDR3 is CASSQEWANYGYTF. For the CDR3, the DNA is TGTGCCAGCAGCCAAGAGTGGGCTAACTATGGCTACACCTTC.

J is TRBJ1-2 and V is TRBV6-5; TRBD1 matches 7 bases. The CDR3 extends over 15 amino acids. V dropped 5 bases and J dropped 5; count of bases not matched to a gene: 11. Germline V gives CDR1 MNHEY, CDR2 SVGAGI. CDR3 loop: CASSPRQGGGYGYTF. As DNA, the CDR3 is TGTGCCAGCAGTCCGCGTCAGGGGGGTGGGTATGGCTACACCTTC.

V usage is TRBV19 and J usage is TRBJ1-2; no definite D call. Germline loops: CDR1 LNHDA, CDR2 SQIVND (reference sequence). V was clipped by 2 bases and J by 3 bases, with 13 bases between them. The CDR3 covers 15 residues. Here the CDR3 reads CASSILRAQYYGYTF. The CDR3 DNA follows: TGTGCCAGTAGTATACTGCGGGCCCAGTACTATGGCTACACCTTC.

CDR3 sequence: CASSPVGGGEKLFF. The CDR3 DNA follows: TGTGCCAGCAGCCCCGTGGGGGGTGGTGAAAAACTGTTTTTT. This chain joins TRBV5-5 and TRBJ1-4; possibly TRBD1 for D (5 bases). Trimming removed 4 bases at V and 7 bases at J, with 14 bases between. The CDR3 runs 14 residues. The germline gives CDR1 SGHKS, CDR2 YYEKEE (reference sequence).

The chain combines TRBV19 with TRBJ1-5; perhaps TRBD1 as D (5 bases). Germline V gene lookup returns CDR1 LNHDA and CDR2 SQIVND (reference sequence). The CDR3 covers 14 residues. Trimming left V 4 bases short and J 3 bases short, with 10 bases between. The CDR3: CASSTGGFNQPQHF. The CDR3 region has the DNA TGTGCCAGTAGTACCGGGGGATTCAATCAGCCCCAGCATTTT.

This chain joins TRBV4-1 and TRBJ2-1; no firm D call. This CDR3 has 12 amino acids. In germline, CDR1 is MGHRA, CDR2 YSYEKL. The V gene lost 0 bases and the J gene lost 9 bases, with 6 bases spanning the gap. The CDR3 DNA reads TGCGCCAGCAGCCAAGATTGGGGTGAGCAGTTCTTC. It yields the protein CASSQDWGEQFF.

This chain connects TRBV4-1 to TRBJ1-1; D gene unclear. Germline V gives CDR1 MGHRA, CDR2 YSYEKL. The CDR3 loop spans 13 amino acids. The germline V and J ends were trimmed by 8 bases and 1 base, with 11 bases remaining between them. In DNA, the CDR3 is TGCGCCAGCGGTACCGCCGGGAACACTGAAGCTTTCTTT. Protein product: CASGTAGNTEAFF.

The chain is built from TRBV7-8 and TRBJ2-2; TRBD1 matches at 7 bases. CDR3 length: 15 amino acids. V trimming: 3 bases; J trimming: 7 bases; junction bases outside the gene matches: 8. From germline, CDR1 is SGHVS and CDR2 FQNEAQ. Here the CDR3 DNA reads TGTGCCAGCAGCTTGGTCAGACAGGGTGGCGGGGAGCTGTTTTTT. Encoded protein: CASSLVRQGGGELFF.

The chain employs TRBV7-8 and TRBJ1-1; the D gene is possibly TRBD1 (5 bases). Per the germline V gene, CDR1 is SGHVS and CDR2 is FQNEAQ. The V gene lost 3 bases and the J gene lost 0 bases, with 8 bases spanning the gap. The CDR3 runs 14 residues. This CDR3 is CASSLSGLNTEAFF. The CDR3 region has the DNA TGTGCCAGCAGCTTGTCAGGGTTGAACACTGAAGCTTTCTTT. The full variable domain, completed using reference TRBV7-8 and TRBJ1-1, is GAGVSQSPRYKVAKRGQDVALRCDPISGHVSLFWYQQALGQGPEFLTYFQNEAQLDKSGLPSDRFFAERPEGSVSTLKIQRTQQEDSAVYLCASSLSGLNTEAFFGQGTRLTVV.

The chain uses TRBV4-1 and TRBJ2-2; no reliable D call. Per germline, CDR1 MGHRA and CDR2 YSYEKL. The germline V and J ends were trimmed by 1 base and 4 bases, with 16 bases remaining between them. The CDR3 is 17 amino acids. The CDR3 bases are TGCGCCAGCAGCCAAGTGGACCTCGGCCTACCCACCGGGGAGCTGTTTTTT. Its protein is CASSQVDLGLPTGELFF.

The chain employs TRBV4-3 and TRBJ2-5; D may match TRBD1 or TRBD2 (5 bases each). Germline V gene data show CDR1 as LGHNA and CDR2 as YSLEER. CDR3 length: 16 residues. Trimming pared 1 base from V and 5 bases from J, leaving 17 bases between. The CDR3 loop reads CASSQGVRGDWETQYF. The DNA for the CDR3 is TGCGCCAGCAGCCAAGGTGTCAGAGGGGATTGGGAGACCCAGTACTTC.

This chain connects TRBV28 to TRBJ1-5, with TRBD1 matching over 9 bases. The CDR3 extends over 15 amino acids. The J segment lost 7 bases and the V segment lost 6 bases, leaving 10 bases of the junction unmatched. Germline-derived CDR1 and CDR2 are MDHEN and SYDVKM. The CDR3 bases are TGTGCCAGCAGGAAAAACAGGGGGCTTGGACAGCCCCAGCATTTT. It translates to CASRKNRGLGQPQHF.

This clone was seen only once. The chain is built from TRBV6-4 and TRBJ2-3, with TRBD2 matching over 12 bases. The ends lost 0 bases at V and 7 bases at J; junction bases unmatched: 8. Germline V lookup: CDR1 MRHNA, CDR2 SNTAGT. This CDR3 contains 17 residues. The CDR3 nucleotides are TGTGCCAGCAGTGACTCGAGTTCTAGCGGGGGGGCACATACGCAGTATTTT. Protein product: CASSDSSSSGGAHTQYF.

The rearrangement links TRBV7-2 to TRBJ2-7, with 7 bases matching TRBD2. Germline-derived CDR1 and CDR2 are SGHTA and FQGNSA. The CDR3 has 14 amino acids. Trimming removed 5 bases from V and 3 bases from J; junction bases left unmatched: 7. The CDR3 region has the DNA TGTGCCAGCAGCCCGTACAGCGGGGTCTACGAGCAGTACTTC. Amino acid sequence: CASSPYSGVYEQYF.

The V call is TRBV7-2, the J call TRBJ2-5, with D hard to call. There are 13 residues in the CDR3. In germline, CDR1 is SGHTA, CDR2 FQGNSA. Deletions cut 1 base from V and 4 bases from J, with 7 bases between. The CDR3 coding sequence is TGTGCCAGCAGCTTAGTAGGTGGAGAGACCCAGTACTTC. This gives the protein CASSLVGGETQYF.

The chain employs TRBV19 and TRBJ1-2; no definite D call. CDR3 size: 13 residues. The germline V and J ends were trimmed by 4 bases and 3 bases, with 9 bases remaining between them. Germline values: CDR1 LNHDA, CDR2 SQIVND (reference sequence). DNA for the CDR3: TGTGCCAGTAGTAGTGAGAGATACTATGGCTACACCTTC. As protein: CASSSERYYGYTF.

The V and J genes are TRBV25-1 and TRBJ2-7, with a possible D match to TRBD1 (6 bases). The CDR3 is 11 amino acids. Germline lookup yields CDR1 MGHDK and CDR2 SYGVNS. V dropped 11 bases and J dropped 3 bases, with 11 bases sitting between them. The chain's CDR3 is CASGQNYEQYF. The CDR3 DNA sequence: TGTGCCTCAGGACAGAACTACGAGCAGTACTTC.

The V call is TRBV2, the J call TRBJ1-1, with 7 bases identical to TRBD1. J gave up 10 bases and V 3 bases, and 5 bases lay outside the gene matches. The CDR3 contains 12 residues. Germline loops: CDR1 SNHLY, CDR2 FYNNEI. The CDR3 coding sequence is TGTGCCAGCAGTGACTCTAACAGGGGAGCTTTCTTT. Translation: CASSDSNRGAFF.

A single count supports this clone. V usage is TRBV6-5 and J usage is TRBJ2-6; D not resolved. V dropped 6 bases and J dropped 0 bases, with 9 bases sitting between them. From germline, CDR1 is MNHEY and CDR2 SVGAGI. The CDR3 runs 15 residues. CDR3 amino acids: CASRPDYSGANVLTF. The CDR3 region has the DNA TGTGCCAGCAGACCCGATTACTCTGGGGCCAACGTCCTGACTTTC.

In DNA form, the CDR3 reads TGTGCCAGCAGTGGAGTCAGGGATACTGAAGCTTTCTTT. This sequence encodes CASSGVRDTEAFF. The chain couples TRBV2 to TRBJ1-1; D may be TRBD1 (5 bases). This CDR3 is 13 amino acids long. With 4 bases removed from V and 5 bases from J, the gap between germline ends came to 11 bases. The germline gives CDR1 SNHLY, CDR2 FYNNEI.